This T cell receptor (beta chain) was obtained from a study of regulatory T cells in long-lasting Graves disease (dated by TCRdb to about 2021). For the study in its entirety: Patients with newly diagnosed Graves' disease had been on antithyroid drugs for under 3 months. Persistent Graves' disease patients were compared with newly diagnosed Graves' disease patients by peripheral blood TCR sequencing and RNA sequencing. The study was conducted in China and was registered as a clinical trial. A total of around 35 samples underwent TCR sequencing, from around 13 patients with persistent Graves' disease and approximately 20 patients with newly diagnosed Graves' disease.

A distance of 14 bases separates the germline ends of V and J, which lose 5 bases and 3 bases respectively. Taken from the germline V gene, the CDR1 and CDR2 loops are MDHEN and SYDVKM. From the cysteine through the phenylalanine, the CDR3 covers 14 amino acids. The read is trimmed to its CDR3 DNA, 42 bases read in frame from base 1. Preparation of the library involved multiplex PCR. Sequenced on an Illumina HiSeq 4000. iRepertoire HTBI primers and Arm-PCR amplification of CDR3 regions were used to construct TCR beta libraries. Gel purification was performed on PCR products prior to sequencing. The authors' analysis ran thus. Gene usage analysis of CDR3 amino acid clonotypes used the approximately 62 TRBV and some 13 TRBJ segments found across samples. COPE and FqMerger were used to merge the filtered high-quality paired reads into contigs. BLAST was used to align contigs to IMGT TRBV, TRBD and TRBJ reference genes, with CDR3 defined following IMGT. Any clonotype with a frequency above 0.1% was classified as a highly expanded clone. Shannon entropy was used to measure repertoire diversity, and the Gini coefficient was used to measure V-J evenness. A clonotype was considered public if more than one individual shared it. TCRdb reprocessed the public reads (quality trimming at Q25 with fastp, clone calling with MiXCR) and kept in-frame beta chains. Rows with one shared CDR3 protein collapse into an entry with the most common genes and DNA. TCRdb's processing, not the authors', yielded these V and J calls. This sample has about 470,000 distinct CDR3 sequences in its table, and about 15% of those were observed once. Over 15% of the sample rests with the top ten.

The time point label here, explained by the study, means: newly diagnosed GD, antithyroid drugs for less than 3 months. RNA was extracted from PBMCs in TRIzol for both TCR sequencing and RNA sequencing. The diagnosis of Graves' disease was made according to American Thyroid Association guidelines. Patients were recruited from an endocrinology department in Xi'an, China. Each patient gave around 9.2 milliliters of peripheral blood, collected in an EDTA anticoagulant tube. Ficoll Paque Plus density gradient separation was used to isolate PBMCs, and no additional T cell sorting was done. An Agilent 2100 Bioanalyzer and agarose gel were used to assess RNA quality, and a NanoDrop 2000 was used to measure RNA concentration. Results the study describes overall, beyond this receptor: Persistent patients shared more public clonotypes among themselves (more than 2,500) than newly diagnosed patients did (approximately 970). The authors acknowledged the small sample size as a limitation that may reduce accuracy. Preferential use of TRBV28, TRBJ1-2 and TRBJ2-5 was observed in persistent disease, whereas TRBV20-1 and TRBJ2-1 were favored in newly diagnosed disease. Peripheral blood alone was examined, since thyroid tissue, which constituted the primary lesion, could not be accessed. Lower TCR Shannon entropy and fewer highly expanded clones were observed in persistent Graves' disease patients than in newly diagnosed patients, which suggested clonal expansion. Sequencing and analysis were limited to the TCR beta chain.

This clonotype was detected ten times or more. Its antigen is unknown. Base qualities were left out, and no much larger clone turns up one base away. The same specimen was also included in a second study, on T cells in Graves' hyperthyroidism and ophthalmopathy. The second study's paper adds: Stable Graves' hyperthyroidism was defined as the absence of progression to ophthalmopathy over 18 months of follow-up. Hyperthyroidism patients were aged 18 to 65 years and newly diagnosed, with disease duration of less than 2 months. Patients with uncontrolled infections, other autoimmune diseases, pregnancy or lactation were excluded. Clinical symptoms, serum thyroxine and TRAb, thyroid ultrasound, and orbital computed tomography formed the basis for the diagnoses. A first-round RT-PCR of the TCR CDR3 used the HTBI primer set with the Qiagen OneStep RT-PCR kit. Blood samples also contained most of the expanded thyroid clonotypes (frequency above 0.001), which suggests that blood repertoires may reflect thyroid immune responses. In cross-validation, a model built on a 13 V-J signature told ophthalmopathy apart from stable hyperthyroidism with under 90% sensitivity and about 81% specificity, and in testing the same model reached 80%/75%. In validation, the model predicted progression to ophthalmopathy a median of roughly 6.2 months before onset, with 70% to 71% sensitivity and roughly 73% specificity. TCR V-J signatures able to tell the groups apart were searched for in a discovery cohort of 100 patients, of whom 43 had Graves' ophthalmopathy and around 56 had stable Graves' hyperthyroidism. Whether ophthalmopathy could be predicted prospectively was tested in an independent validation cohort made up of roughly 19 hyperthyroidism patients plus 17 patients who later progressed to ophthalmopathy. For training and testing, the 95 to 100 patients in the discovery cohort were randomly divided in a 7:3 ratio. Thyroid tissue and blood T-cell repertoires from six Graves' hyperthyroidism patients were also compared in the study. Once sampling was done, hyperthyroidism patients were given methimazole at a starting dose of 30 mg daily, whereas ophthalmopathy patients were given high-dose intravenous methylprednisolone. Libraries were constructed in a second round of multiplex PCR, after which size selection and purification were carried out. Libraries were sequenced paired-end with 100 bp reads on an Illumina HiSeq2000. SOAPnuke was used to process the raw data, removing reads that contained adapters or uncalled bases, had a mean Phred below 15, or lacked an exact match to the constant primer or identifier. COPE v1.2.5 was used to merge the high-quality paired reads, and each unique nucleotide sequence was defined as a clonotype. MiTCR v1.1 was used to align the clonotypes against IMGT TRBV, TRBD and TRBJ reference segments. Analysis was restricted to V-J combinations with a frequency above 0.0001, which covered about 99% of repertoires. The TCS score was defined as F50 (clonal expansion) divided by E x V (chaos), with BLOSUM62-based TCRdist calculated between CDR3 peptides within each V-J. Welch's t-statistics and random forest reduced roughly 530 V-J features to 10 to 15, which were used in a naive Bayes classifier (R e1071). No statistical method was used to fix the sample size in advance, and group allocation was not hidden from the investigators. According to the paper, TCR Vbeta CDR3 sequencing was carried out on about 140 peripheral blood samples, which came from fewer than 50 ophthalmopathy, under 85 hyperthyroidism and approximately 17 progressor patients.

The sequence is built from TRBV28 and TRBJ2-7; TRBD2 might be the D gene, on 5 matching bases. This sample comprised peripheral blood mononuclear cells (PBMCs), obtained at new diagnosis, from a patient treated with antithyroid drugs. This receptor was taken from a woman aged 25-40 years with Graves disease. Donor details come from another sample of the same person, matched by shared clones. The CDR3 protein is CASSRTADVYEQYF. The sequenced DNA: TGTGCCAGCAGTCGGACTGCGGACGTCTACGAGCAGTACTTC.